Reported below is one TCR beta chain. The assay was immunoSEQ multiplex PCR, and TCRdb's table has in-frame clones only and misses some. The data show about 170,000 clones, with 65% to 85% seen just once and about 2.6% held by the top ten. This specimen belongs to a study of blood T cell repertoires in COVID-19. The source is a human donor with acute or convalescent COVID-19. The donor label of this sample is uncertain. The sample comprised peripheral blood.

CDR3 amino acids: CASSPGLAGGLTDEQFF. CDR3 coding DNA: TGTGCCAGTAGCCCGGGACTAGCGGGGGGCCTTACGGATGAGCAGTTCTTC. The chain uses TRBV19 and TRBJ2-1; TRBD2 matches 15 bases. V shed 6 bases and J 8 bases; nucleotides not matched to a gene: 11. The CDR3 has 17 residues. Germline CDR1 is LNHDA and CDR2 is SQIVND (reference sequence).